This TCR beta chain was captured by sequencing in a study of cytomegalovirus exposure and HLA in healthy donors. General observations from the study: Within an earlier analysis, most TCR beta V segments proved productive either about 87% or about 30% of the time.

Regarding this clone: Its cognate antigen is unknown.

It was with 60 Vbeta and 13 Jbeta primers that the PCR ran. TCRdb keeps only in-frame clones here, not all; method: immunoSEQ multiplex PCR. This table holds about 200,000 clones, roughly four fifths found once. V was shortened by 4 bases and J by 8 bases, with 11 bases between the two germline ends. This CDR3 has 12 residues. Germline V lookup: CDR1 SNHLY, CDR2 FYNNEI. The chain is built from TRBV2 and TRBJ1-2; D is undetermined. This sequence was found in a man in his forties in good health and CMV-seropositive. The sequenced sample was PBMCs. The CDR3 nucleotides are TGTGCCAGCAGTGTGCGGGGTCGCGGCTACACCTTC. The encoded protein is CASSVRGRGYTF. Based on the CDR3 plus reference TRBV2 and TRBJ1-2, the full variable domain is EPEVTQTPSHQVTQMGQEVILRCVPISNHLYFYWYRQILGQKVEFLVSFYNNEISEKSEIFDDQFSVERPDGSNFTLKIRSTKLEDSAMYFCASSVRGRGYTFGSGTRLTVV.